The subject of this entry is one TCR beta chain. Its antigen remains unknown. The V gene's germline CDR1 is SNHLY and CDR2 FYNNEI. With 11 bases clipped from V and 1 base from J, the junction kept 7 bases outside the gene matches. This CDR3 contains 14 residues. Sequencing used immunoSEQ multiplex PCR; TCRdb keeps in-frame clones, though not all of them. In the table there are 140,000 to 150,000 clones, roughly 88% of which are singletons. The data stem from a study of T cell responses to AZD1222 COVID-19 vaccine. General study results and limits: At 160-218 and 743-854, vaccine-associated CD4 TCRs were dominant, and they spanned spike.

The chain joins TRBV2 to TRBJ2-2; TRBD1 aligns across 7 bases. The source is an adult in good health. This specimen consisted of peripheral blood, obtained on day 0 of AZD1222 vaccination. The CDR3 here is CARQGQQNTGELFF. The CDR3 nucleotides read TGTGCCCGACAGGGACAGCAGAACACCGGGGAGCTGTTTTTT.